The clone carrying this T cell receptor beta chain was seen a few times. Its specificity is unknown. This specimen comes from a study of T cell responses to AZD1222 COVID-19 vaccine. For the study at large: The study pooled second doses at about 4 or about 12 weeks. The study's findings and limits: Donors in the cohort were predominantly white British and more often female, and clonal diversity was possibly underestimated. Vaccine-related CD4 TCRs covered spike, predominating at 160-218 and 743-854.

Sequenced by immunoSEQ multiplex PCR; TCRdb stores in-frame clones only, minus some. The sample lists approximately 46,000 clones, approximately 80% occurring once. This sequence originates from an adult in good health. The material was peripheral blood, obtained on day 0 of AZD1222 vaccination.

The CDR3 coding sequence is TGCGCCAGCAGCCGGACCCCAGCAATTAATGAAAAACTGTTTTTT. Its translation is CASSRTPAINEKLFF. This chain connects TRBV4-1 to TRBJ1-4; D is ambiguous. Trimming left V 4 bases short and J 4 bases short, with 13 bases between. The germline gives CDR1 MGHRA, CDR2 YSYEKL. The CDR3 loop spans 15 amino acids.